The 2 T cell receptor beta chains below all came from one sample that was sequenced in a study of cytomegalovirus exposure and HLA in healthy donors. The PCR used 60 Vbeta and 13 Jbeta primers. The assay was immunoSEQ multiplex PCR, and TCRdb's table has in-frame clones only and misses some. The data hold about 150,000 clones, with approximately 72% observed a single time. The specimen sequenced was PBMCs. The source is a man younger than 30 in good health and CMV-seronegative.

The genes are TRBV7-6 and TRBJ2-7; TRBD2 might be the D (6 bases). This CDR3 has 13 amino acids. The V end lost 7 bases, the J end lost 3 bases, and 13 bases lay between the germline ends. From germline, CDR1 is SGHVS and CDR2 FNYEAQ. Written as DNA, the CDR3 is TGTGCCAGCACCGGAGGGGTCGGCTACGAGCAGTACTTC. It codes for CASTGGVGYEQYF.

This clone was seen more than once but under ten times. This chain connects TRBV7-9 to TRBJ1-1, with D unclear. The V end lost 5 bases, the J end lost 0 bases, and 16 bases lay between the germline ends. In germline, CDR1 is SEHNR, CDR2 FQNEAQ (reference sequence). The CDR3 has 16 residues. The CDR3 loop is CASSTTLRAMNTEAFF. The CDR3 DNA is TGTGCCAGCAGCACGACGTTGCGGGCAATGAACACTGAAGCTTTCTTT.